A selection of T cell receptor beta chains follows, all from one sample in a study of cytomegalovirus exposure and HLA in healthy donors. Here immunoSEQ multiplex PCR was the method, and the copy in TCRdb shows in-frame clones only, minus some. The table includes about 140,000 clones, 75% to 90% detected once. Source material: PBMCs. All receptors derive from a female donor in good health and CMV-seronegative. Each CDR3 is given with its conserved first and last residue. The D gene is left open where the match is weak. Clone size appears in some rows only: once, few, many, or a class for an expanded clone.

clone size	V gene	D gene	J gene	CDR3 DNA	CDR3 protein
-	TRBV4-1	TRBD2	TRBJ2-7	TGCGCCAGCAGCCAAGATTACCGGGGGGGATCCTTTACCTACGAGCAGTACTTC	CASSQDYRGGSFTYEQYF
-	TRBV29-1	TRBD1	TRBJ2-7	TGCAGCGCGGCCGGGACAGCAACCTACGAGCAGTACTTC	CSAAGTATYEQYF
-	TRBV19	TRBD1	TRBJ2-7	TGTGCCAGTAGTATTGAAGGACAGGGGGCATACGAGCAGTACTTC	CASSIEGQGAYEQYF
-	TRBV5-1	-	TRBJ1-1	TGCGCCAGCACCTCCGCTTCGGTAGTGAACACTGAAGCTTTCTTT	CASTSASVVNTEAFF
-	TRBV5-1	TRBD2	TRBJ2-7	TGCGCCAGCAGCTCTACTAGCGGGATGGACGAGCAGTACTTC	CASSSTSGMDEQYF
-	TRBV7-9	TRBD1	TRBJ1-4	TGTGCCAGCAGCTCCTTAGACAGGGCCAGGGAAAAACTGTTTTTT	CASSSLDRAREKLFF
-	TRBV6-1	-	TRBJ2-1	TGTGCCGCCCGGAGGGGCAAATCCTACAATGAGCAGTTCTTC	CAARRGKSYNEQFF
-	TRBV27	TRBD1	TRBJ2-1	TGTGCCAGCAGCCGGGACAGCAGTTACAATGAGCAGTTCTTC	CASSRDSSYNEQFF
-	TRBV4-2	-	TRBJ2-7	TGTGCCAGCAGCCAGGATCCGGGAAACGAGCAGTACTTC	CASSQDPGNEQYF
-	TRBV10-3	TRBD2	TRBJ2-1	TGTGCCATCAGTGATACCGGGAGGGGCTACAATGAGCAGTTCTTC	CAISDTGRGYNEQFF
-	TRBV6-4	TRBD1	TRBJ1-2	TGTGCCAGCGCGCGGACAGGCACTAACTATGGCTACACCTTC	CASARTGTNYGYTF
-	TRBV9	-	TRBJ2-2	TGTGCCAGCAGCGTAGGGGGACACCACACCGGGGAGCTGTTTTTT	CASSVGGHHTGELFF
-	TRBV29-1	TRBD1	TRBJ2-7	TGCAGCGTTGAAGATCGAGGGACAGGGGCATTTTACGAGCAGTACTTC	CSVEDRGTGAFYEQYF
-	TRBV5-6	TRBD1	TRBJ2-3	TGTGCCAGTAACACCCGACAGGGTCCCACAGATACGCAGTATTTT	CASNTRQGPTDTQYF
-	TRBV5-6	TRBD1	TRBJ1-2	TGTGCCAGCAGCTCACTCGGACAGGTGATTAACTATGGCTACACCTTC	CASSSLGQVINYGYTF
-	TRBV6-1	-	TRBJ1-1	TGTGCCAGCAAGAGGGAAGTCATGAACACTGAAGCTTTCTTT	CASKREVMNTEAFF
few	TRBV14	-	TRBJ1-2	TGTGCCAGCAGCCCACAGGGTGATGGCTACACCTTC	CASSPQGDGYTF
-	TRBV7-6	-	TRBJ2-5	TGTGCCAGCAGCCCAAAAGAGACCCAGTACTTC	CASSPKETQYF
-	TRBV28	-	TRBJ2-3	TGTGCCACCCAAAGGGAGAACCTCATCACAGATACGCAGTATTTT	CATQRENLITDTQYF
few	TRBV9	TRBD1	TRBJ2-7	TGTGCCAGCAGCCCAGGGACAGAGCACTACGAGCAGTACTTC	CASSPGTEHYEQYF
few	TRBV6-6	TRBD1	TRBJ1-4	TGTGCCACGGGACAGACGGACTATGAAAAACTGTTTTTT	CATGQTDYEKLFF
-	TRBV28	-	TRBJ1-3	TGTGCCAGCAGTTTGGCGGGTGGAAACACCATATATTTT	CASSLAGGNTIYF
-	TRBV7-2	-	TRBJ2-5	TGTGCCAGCAGCTTAGCTTATCCGGGAGTCCAAGAGACCCAGTACTTC	CASSLAYPGVQETQYF
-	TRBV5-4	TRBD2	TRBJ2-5	TGTGCCAGCAGCTTGGCCGAAGGGACTAGCGGGTTGGAGACCCAGTACTTC	CASSLAEGTSGLETQYF
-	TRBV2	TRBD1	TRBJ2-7	TGTGCCACCAAGACGGGACAGGGAATCCACGAGCAGTACTTC	CATKTGQGIHEQYF
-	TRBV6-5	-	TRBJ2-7	TGTGCCAGCAGAGCGACCGGGGTCTACGAGCAGTACTTC	CASRATGVYEQYF
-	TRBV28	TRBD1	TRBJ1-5	TGTGCCAGTGGGACAGGCGCGTATAGCAATCAGCCCCAGCATTTT	CASGTGAYSNQPQHF
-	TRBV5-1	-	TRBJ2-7	TGCGCCAGCAGCTTGTCGGCGGCCGAATCCTACGAGCAGTACTTC	CASSLSAAESYEQYF
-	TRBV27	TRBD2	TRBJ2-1	TGTGCCAGCAGTCCTCCTTGGCGGGAGTCTCATGAGCAGTTCTTC	CASSPPWRESHEQFF
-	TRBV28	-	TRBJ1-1	TGTGCCAGTTCAGGGCCCACTGAAGCTTTCTTT	CASSGPTEAFF
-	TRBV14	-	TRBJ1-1	TGTGCCAGCACCTCCGGCGGACTCACCGACACTGAAGCTTTCTTT	CASTSGGLTDTEAFF
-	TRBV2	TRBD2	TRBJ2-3	TGTGCCAGCAGTGGAACCCTAGCGGGAGGCGGGACAGATACGCAGTATTTT	CASSGTLAGGGTDTQYF
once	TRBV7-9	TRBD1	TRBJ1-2	TGTGCCAGCCGCACGCAGACAGGGGAAGGTGGCTACACCTTC	CASRTQTGEGGYTF
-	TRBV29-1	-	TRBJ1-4	TGCAGCGTTGGATCCCTAGGAAATGAAAAACTGTTTTTT	CSVGSLGNEKLFF
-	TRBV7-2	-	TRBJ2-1	TGTGCCAGCAGCTCCACGACTAGTTACAATGAGCAGTTCTTC	CASSSTTSYNEQFF
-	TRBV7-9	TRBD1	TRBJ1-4	TGTGCCAGCAGCACCGACCTATTCACAGGGGGCTTCAATGAAAAACTGTTTTTT	CASSTDLFTGGFNEKLFF
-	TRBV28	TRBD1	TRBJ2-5	TGTGCCAGCAGAACAGGGGAGGAGACCCAGTACTTC	CASRTGEETQYF
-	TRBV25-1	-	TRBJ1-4	TGTGCCAGCAGTGAATTAGGTCAGGGGTCAAGAGAAAAACTGTTTTTT	CASSELGQGSREKLFF
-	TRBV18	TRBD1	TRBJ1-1	TGTGCCAGCTCGTACAGGGGGCGGGTGATGAACACTGAAGCTTTCTTT	CASSYRGRVMNTEAFF
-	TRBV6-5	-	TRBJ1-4	TGTGCCAGCAGCTCGAGGGTTGGCGAAAAACTGTTTTTT	CASSSRVGEKLFF
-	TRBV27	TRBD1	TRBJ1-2	TGTGCCAGCAGTTTCCTGCCCTCCAGGGGGCGATGGGGCTACACCTTC	CASSFLPSRGRWGYTF
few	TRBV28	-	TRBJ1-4	TGTGCCAGCAGTCCCGGGGTGGAAGCAAAACTGTTTTTT	CASSPGVEAKLFF